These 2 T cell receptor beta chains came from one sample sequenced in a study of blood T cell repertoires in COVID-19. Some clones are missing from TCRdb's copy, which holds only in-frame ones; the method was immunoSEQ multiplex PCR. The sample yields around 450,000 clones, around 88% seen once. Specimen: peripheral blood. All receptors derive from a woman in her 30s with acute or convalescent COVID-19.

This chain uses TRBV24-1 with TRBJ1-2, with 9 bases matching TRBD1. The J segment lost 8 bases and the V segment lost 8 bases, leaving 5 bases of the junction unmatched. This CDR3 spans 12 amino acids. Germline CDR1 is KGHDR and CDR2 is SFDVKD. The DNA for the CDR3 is TGTGCCACCAATCGGACAGGGGAGGGCTACACCTTC. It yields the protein CATNRTGEGYTF.

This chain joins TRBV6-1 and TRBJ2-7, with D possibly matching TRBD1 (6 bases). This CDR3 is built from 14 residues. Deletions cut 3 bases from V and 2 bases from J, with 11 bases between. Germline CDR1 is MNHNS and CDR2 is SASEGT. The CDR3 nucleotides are TGTGCCAGCAGTGAGCAGGGGAAGGCCTACGAGCAGTACTTC. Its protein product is CASSEQGKAYEQYF.